The next 30 T cell receptor beta chains were all read from a single sample in a study of T-cell reconstitution after alpha-beta-depleted transplantation in children (dated by TCRdb to the mid-2010s). The library was obtained by PCR. Sequencing used an Illumina HiSeq 2500. To normalize quantification of the TCRbeta repertoire, the TCR libraries were built with molecular barcoding that relied on unique molecular identifiers. Through fastp at Q25 and MiXCR, TCRdb rebuilt clones from the public reads, retaining in-frame beta chains. Rows with one shared CDR3 protein collapse into an entry with the most common genes and DNA. The sample has hundreds of thousands of distinct CDR3 sequences on record, around a sixth of them singletons. The ten largest clonotypes hold over 0.95% of the sample. Specimen: PBMCs from the stem cell graft donor, collected from the stem cell graft. Receptors were obtained from a human donor who donated a stem cell graft to a child with acute myeloid leukemia.

In this sample, this clonotype turned up many times. CDR3 coding DNA: TGCAGTGCTAATACTAGCGGGGTCCAAGAGACCCAGTACTTC. It yields the protein CSANTSGVQETQYF. The chain uses TRBV20-1 and TRBJ2-5, with TRBD2 matching over 10 bases. Germline trimming cut 4 bases from V and 1 base from J; bases unmatched to any gene: 3. The germline V gene has CDR1 DFQATT and CDR2 SNEGSKA (reference sequence). The CDR3 is made up of 14 amino acids.

This clonotype was picked up a small number of times. V usage is TRBV20-1 and J usage is TRBJ1-5, with a tentative D call TRBD1 (5 bases). Per the germline V gene, CDR1 is DFQATT and CDR2 is SNEGSKA (reference sequence). V dropped 5 bases and J dropped 0 bases, with 26 bases sitting between them. The CDR3 has 19 residues. Written as DNA, the CDR3 is TGCAGTGCTCCCGGGGCGGGGGTGAGTTTGGGGCATAGCAATCAGCCCCAGCATTTT. It encodes CSAPGAGVSLGHSNQPQHF.

This clonotype was seen repeatedly, ten times or more. This chain uses TRBV5-1 with TRBJ2-7, with TRBD1 matching 7 bases. The germline V gene has CDR1 SGHRS and CDR2 YFSETQ. CDR3 size: 15 residues. The V and J ends lost 5 bases and 1 base, in that order; junction bases with no gene match: 9. CDR3 loop: CASSHSPQGSYEQYF. CDR3 in DNA: TGCGCCAGCAGTCACTCCCCACAGGGGTCCTACGAGCAGTACTTC.

The chain employs TRBV6-2 or TRBV6-3 and TRBJ1-5, with D unresolved. CDR3 length: 15 amino acids. The V gene lost 6 bases and the J gene lost 2 bases, with 14 bases spanning the gap. Germline V lookup: CDR1 MNHEY, CDR2 SVGEGT. The DNA of the CDR3 is TGTGCCAGCAGGAAATACCATAAGGGCAATCAGCCCCAGCATTTT. Encoded protein: CASRKYHKGNQPQHF.

The rearrangement joins TRBV6-5 to TRBJ1-1; D remains unclear. The ends were cut back, 1 base at V and 3 bases at J, with 6 bases in the middle. The CDR3 runs 13 residues. Germline V CDR1 and CDR2: MNHEY, SVGAGI. The CDR3 sequence is CASSYLDYTEAFF. Here the CDR3 DNA reads TGTGCCAGCAGTTACTTAGACTACACTGAAGCTTTCTTT.

At least ten counts were recorded for this clonotype. The chain combines TRBV20-1 with TRBJ1-2, with TRBD1 matching 8 bases. V trimming: 5 bases; J trimming: 3 bases; junction bases outside the gene matches: 8. This CDR3 contains 14 residues. Per the germline V gene, CDR1 is DFQATT and CDR2 is SNEGSKA (reference sequence). The CDR3 here is CSAADRVNHYGYTF. The CDR3 DNA reads TGCAGTGCTGCGGACAGGGTAAATCACTATGGCTACACCTTC.

There are many counts of this clonotype. The gene calls are TRBV20-1 and TRBJ2-1; 9 bases agree with TRBD2. The CDR3 contains 14 residues. Germline lookup yields CDR1 DFQATT and CDR2 SNEGSKA (reference sequence). Germline trimming cut 6 bases from V and 0 bases from J; bases unmatched to any gene: 3. Written as DNA, the CDR3 is TGCAGTGCCGAGCGGGGGGACTCCTACAATGAGCAGTTCTTC. It encodes CSAERGDSYNEQFF.

This clonotype occurred a few times. This chain links TRBV7-2 with TRBJ2-1; D call uncertain. This CDR3 has 15 residues. CDR1 is SGHTA, CDR2 FQGNSA, per germline. Trimming took off 8 bases at V and 1 base at J, with 15 bases between the two ends. The CDR3 loop reads CASSLVMGSYNEQFF. Written as DNA, the CDR3 is TGTGCCAGCTCTCTTGTTATGGGGTCCTACAATGAGCAGTTCTTC.

This clonotype was picked up a small number of times. The chain recombines TRBV20-1 with TRBJ1-2; 8 nucleotides agree with TRBD1. Looked up from germline, CDR1 is DFQATT and CDR2 is SNEGSKA (reference sequence). V dropped 6 bases and J dropped 4; count of bases not matched to a gene: 13. The CDR3 runs 15 residues. In DNA form, the CDR3 reads TGCAGTGCCTGGGGGCTACAGGGGGTAGGCTATGGCTACACCTTC. It translates to CSAWGLQGVGYGYTF.

In its sample, this clonotype was seen many times. The V and J genes are TRBV20-1 and TRBJ2-7, with D perhaps matching TRBD1 or TRBD2 (5 bases each). CDR3 length: 13 residues. Deletions cut 5 bases from V and 2 bases from J, with 13 bases between. CDR1 and CDR2 from the germline V gene are DFQATT and SNEGSKA (reference sequence). CDR3 residues: CSAAGTETYEQYV. CDR3 DNA sequence: TGCAGTGCTGCCGGGACGGAAACCTACGAGCAGTACGTC.

The genes are TRBV5-1 and TRBJ1-1; D is uncertain. This CDR3 has 13 residues. V was clipped by 3 bases and J by 2 bases, with 8 bases between them. Germline CDR1 and CDR2: SGHRS and YFSETQ. CDR3 DNA sequence: TGCGCCAGCAGCTGGGCCCCCAACACTGAAGCTTTCTTT. Translated, it gives CASSWAPNTEAFF.

This clonotype was detected only a few times. The chain uses TRBV5-1 and TRBJ1-6; 8 bases are shared with TRBD1. CDR1 SGHRS and CDR2 YFSETQ come from the germline V gene. The CDR3 has 14 residues. J gave up 9 bases and V 1 base, and 3 bases lay outside the gene matches. CDR3 bases: TGCGCCAGCAGCTTGACAGGGGGGAGTTCACCCCTCCACTTT. This encodes CASSLTGGSSPLHF.

This clonotype was recorded many times. V and J are TRBV20-1 and TRBJ2-2; possibly TRBD2 for D (5 bases). CDR3 length: 15 amino acids. Looked up from germline, CDR1 is DFQATT and CDR2 is SNEGSKA (reference sequence). V lost 3 bases, J lost 1 base, and 12 bases lay in between. The CDR3 is CSARSSRENTGELFF. The CDR3 bases are TGCAGTGCTAGGTCCTCCCGGGAGAACACCGGGGAGCTGTTTTTT.

This clonotype came up many times. The junction and the germline gene differ at one end; a read error may be behind it. The V gene is TRBV29-1, the J gene TRBJ1-2; D is uncertain. This CDR3 contains 9 residues. CDR1 SQVTM and CDR2 ANQGSEA come from the germline V gene. The CDR3 coding sequence is TGCAGCGTACCGGGCGACTCTTCCTTC. Protein sequence: CSVPGDSSF.

This clonotype was found a few times. The V gene is TRBV7-9, the J gene TRBJ2-7, with D perhaps matching TRBD1 (6 bases). Germline V gene lookup returns CDR1 SEHNR and CDR2 FQNEAQ (reference sequence). The CDR3 has 17 residues. V was pared by 1 base and J by 0 bases, with 16 bases between. CDR3: CASSLGSGRGRSYEQYV. The CDR3 DNA follows: TGTGCCAGCAGCTTAGGTTCGGGCAGGGGTCGCTCCTACGAGCAGTACGTC.

In this sample, this clonotype turned up many times. The chain combines TRBV6-1 with TRBJ1-5; 7 positions agree with TRBD1. The CDR3 runs to 13 residues. V shed 4 bases, J shed 5 bases, and the junction held 2 bases outside the gene matches. The germline CDR1 and CDR2 sequences are MNHNS and SASEGT. As DNA, the CDR3 is TGTGCCAGCAGTGGGACAGGAGATCAGCCCCAGCATTTT. It is translated as CASSGTGDQPQHF.

This chain's CDR3 is CASSGRGTYPDTQYF. The CDR3, as DNA: TGCGCCAGCAGCGGCAGGGGGACCTACCCAGATACGCAGTATTTT. This chain connects TRBV5-1 to TRBJ2-3; 7 positions match TRBD1. In germline, CDR1 is SGHRS, CDR2 YFSETQ. The CDR3 spans 15 residues. Germline trimming cut 4 bases from V and 4 bases from J; bases unmatched to any gene: 9.

This clonotype was picked up one time. The chain recombines TRBV19 with TRBJ2-7, with no clear D. CDR3 length: 14 residues. The V gene lost 5 bases and the J gene lost 0 bases, with 11 bases spanning the gap. Germline V gives CDR1 LNHDA, CDR2 SQIVND (reference sequence). DNA of the CDR3: TGTGCCAGTAGTCGGCCAGGACGCTCCTACGAGCAGTACTTC. Encoded protein: CASSRPGRSYEQYF.

In this sample, this clonotype turned up a few times. The chain employs TRBV7-9 and TRBJ2-3, with D possibly TRBD1 on 6 matching bases. CDR3 size: 16 residues. The germline CDR1 and CDR2 sequences are SEHNR and FQNEAQ (reference sequence). V dropped 2 bases and J dropped 2 bases, with 14 bases sitting between them. The chain's CDR3 is CASSLSTGLYTDTQYF. CDR3 coding DNA: TGTGCCAGCAGCTTATCTACAGGGTTGTACACAGATACGCAGTATTTT.

The sample holds many counts of this clonotype. The genes are TRBV27 and TRBJ1-1; D is possibly TRBD1 (6 bases). The CDR3 covers 14 residues. V shed 6 bases and J shed 3 bases, with 14 bases lying between them. Germline CDR1 MNHEY, CDR2 SMNVEV (reference sequence). The CDR3 coding sequence is TGTGCCAGCAGCTTGGGGGGGCTGGACACTGAAGCTTTCTTT. Protein: CASSLGGLDTEAFF.

DNA for the CDR3: TGCGCCAGCAGCTTAGGGGGGACCCCTGGCGAGCAGTACTTC. This gives the protein CASSLGGTPGEQYF. The V and J genes are TRBV4-3 and TRBJ2-7, with D perhaps being TRBD1 or TRBD2 (6 bases each). The V end lost 5 bases, the J end lost 6 bases, and 17 bases lay between the germline ends. CDR1 and CDR2 (germline): LGHNA, YSLEER. The CDR3 totals 14 residues.

This clonotype was picked up many times. V is TRBV20-1 and J is TRBJ2-3, with D perhaps matching TRBD1 or TRBD2 (5 bases each). V lost 4 bases to trimming and J lost 3 bases, with 17 bases between them. CDR1 is DFQATT, CDR2 SNEGSKA, per germline (reference sequence). The CDR3 runs 15 residues. The CDR3 sequence: CSATGGMRGTDTQYF. Here the CDR3 DNA reads TGCAGTGCTACTGGGGGTATGCGAGGAACAGATACGCAGTATTTT.

This clonotype has ten or more counts. V is TRBV20-1 and J is TRBJ2-7; D perhaps matches TRBD1 (6 bases). Trimming stripped 6 bases from V and 2 bases from J, with 8 bases between. The germline CDR1 and CDR2 sequences are DFQATT and SNEGSKA (reference sequence). This CDR3 has 11 residues. The CDR3 coding sequence is TGCAGTGCCAGGACAGCCTACGAGCAGTACTTC. Translated: CSARTAYEQYF.

This clonotype was detected ten times or more. V gene TRBV20-1 combines with J gene TRBJ2-3; 9 bases match TRBD1. CDR3 length equals 13 residues. V lost 5 bases, J lost 1 base, and 1 base stayed unmatched. Germline V CDR1 and CDR2: DFQATT, SNEGSKA (reference sequence). The CDR3 is CSAGTGRTDTQYF. The CDR3 coding sequence is TGCAGTGCTGGGACAGGGCGCACAGATACGCAGTATTTT.

There are many counts of this clonotype. J is TRBJ2-7 and V is TRBV20-1; D not resolved. Germline V gene sequence: CDR1 DFQATT, CDR2 SNEGSKA (reference sequence). Trimming stripped 0 bases from V and 3 bases from J, with 9 bases between. The CDR3 runs to 13 residues. The CDR3 nucleotides read TGCAGTGCTAGAGATCTGGGCAGCTACGAGCAGTACTTC. It translates to CSARDLGSYEQYF.

This clonotype was recorded many times. This sequence joins TRBV20-1 and TRBJ2-7; 7 nucleotides match TRBD1. Germline-derived CDR1 and CDR2 are DFQATT and SNEGSKA (reference sequence). This CDR3 comprises 17 residues. With 1 base clipped from V and 4 bases from J, the junction kept 16 bases outside the gene matches. The CDR3 loop is CSARAPDRQGRRYEQYV. CDR3 bases: TGCAGTGCTAGAGCTCCAGACCGACAGGGTCGGAGATACGAGCAGTACGTC.

This clonotype was counted at least ten times. This sequence joins TRBV7-6 and TRBJ1-4; 7 bases align to TRBD1. The V segment lost 5 bases and the J segment 0 bases; nucleotides outside the gene matches: 3. The CDR3 is made up of 15 amino acids. Looked up from germline, CDR1 is SGHVS and CDR2 is FNYEAQ. For the CDR3, the DNA is TGTGCCAGCAGCCGGGACAGCGCAACTAATGAAAAACTGTTTTTT. Its protein product is CASSRDSATNEKLFF. Looking up the rest from reference TRBV7-6 and TRBJ1-4 gives the full variable domain: GAGVSQSPRYKVTKRGQDVALRCDPISGHVSLYWYRQALGQGPEFLTYFNYEAQQDKSGLPNDRFSAERPEGSISTLTIQRTEQRDSAMYRCASSRDSATNEKLFFGSGTQLSVL.

A remark on this clonotype: A much larger clone sits a single nucleotide away, making a read error possible. The chain couples TRBV27 to TRBJ1-5; TRBD1 is a possible D gene (5 bases). The length of the CDR3 is 15 residues. In germline, CDR1 is MNHEY, CDR2 SMNVEV (reference sequence). The V gene lost 0 bases and the J gene lost 1 base, with 7 bases spanning the gap. The DNA for the CDR3 is TGTGCCAGCAGTTTATCAGGGGAAAGCAATCAGCCCCAGCATTTT. Its translation: CASSLSGESNQPQHF.

This rearrangement joins TRBV12-3 or TRBV12-4 to TRBJ2-7; 7 bases line up with TRBD2. With V trimmed by 6 bases and J by 3 bases, 11 bases remained unmatched. CDR3 length equals 15 residues. This CDR3 reads CASRKSGADNYEQYF. In nucleotides, the CDR3 is TGTGCCAGCAGGAAAAGCGGGGCGGACAACTACGAGCAGTACTTC.

This clonotype was recorded at least ten times. The rearrangement joins TRBV12-3 or TRBV12-4 to TRBJ2-2, with 7 nucleotides matching TRBD1. This CDR3 region has 15 residues. Unmatched junction bases numbered 11, after V lost 8 bases and J lost 5 bases. Here the CDR3 reads CASSRWTGITGELFF. The CDR3 DNA reads as TGTGCCAGCTCCCGGTGGACAGGCATAACCGGGGAGCTGTTTTTT.